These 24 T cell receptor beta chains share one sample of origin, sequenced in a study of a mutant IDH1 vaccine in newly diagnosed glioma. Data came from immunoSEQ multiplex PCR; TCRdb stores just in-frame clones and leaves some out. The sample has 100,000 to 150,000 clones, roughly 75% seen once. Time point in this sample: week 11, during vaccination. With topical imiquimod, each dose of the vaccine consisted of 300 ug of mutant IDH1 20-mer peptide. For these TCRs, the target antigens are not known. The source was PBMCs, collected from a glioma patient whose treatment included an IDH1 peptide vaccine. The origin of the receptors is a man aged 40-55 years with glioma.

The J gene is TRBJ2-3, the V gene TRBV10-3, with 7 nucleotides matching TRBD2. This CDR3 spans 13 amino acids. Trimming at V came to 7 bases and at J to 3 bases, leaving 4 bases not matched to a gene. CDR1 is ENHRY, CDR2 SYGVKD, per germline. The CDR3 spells CAINGLGTDTQYF. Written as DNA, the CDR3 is TGTGCCATCAACGGACTAGGGACAGATACGCAGTATTTT.

DNA of the CDR3: TGTGCCACCTGGACAGGCGGGGTGGCCGGGGAGCTGTTTTTT. Translated, it gives CATWTGGVAGELFF. The chain combines TRBV10-3 with TRBJ2-2; D may be TRBD1 (7 bases). The CDR3 consists of 14 residues. Germline assignment: CDR1 ENHRY and CDR2 SYGVKD. Trimming removed 10 bases from V and 6 bases from J, with 18 bases in between.

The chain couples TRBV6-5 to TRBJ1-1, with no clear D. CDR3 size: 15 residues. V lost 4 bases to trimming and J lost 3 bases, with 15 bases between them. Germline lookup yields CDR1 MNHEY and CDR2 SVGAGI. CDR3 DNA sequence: TGTGCCAGCAGTTCCCCCGCCGCTGATGACACTGAAGCTTTCTTT. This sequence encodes CASSSPAADDTEAFF.

Written as DNA, the CDR3 is TGTGCCAGCAGCCAGGGACAGCAAGCCCCCCTCCACTTT. Protein product: CASSQGQQAPLHF. The V and J genes are TRBV4-2 and TRBJ1-6; 7 bases agree with TRBD1. The CDR3 contains 13 residues. Per germline, CDR1 LGHNA and CDR2 YNFKEQ. After removal of 3 bases from V and 13 bases from J, the junction contained 6 bases not matched to a gene.

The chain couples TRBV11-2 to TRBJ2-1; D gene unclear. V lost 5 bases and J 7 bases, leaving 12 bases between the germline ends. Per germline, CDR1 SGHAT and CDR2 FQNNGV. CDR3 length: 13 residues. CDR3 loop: CASSPRIRNEQFF. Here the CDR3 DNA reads TGTGCCAGCAGCCCCCGTATCCGGAATGAGCAGTTCTTC.

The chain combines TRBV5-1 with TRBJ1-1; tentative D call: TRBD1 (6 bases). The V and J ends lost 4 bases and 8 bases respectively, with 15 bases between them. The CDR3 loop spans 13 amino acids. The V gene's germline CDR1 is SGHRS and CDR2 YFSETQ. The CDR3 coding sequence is TGCGCCAGCAGCGCCACGGGGGGGACAGAAGCTTTCTTT. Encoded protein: CASSATGGTEAFF. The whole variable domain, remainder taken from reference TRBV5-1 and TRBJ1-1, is KAGVTQTPRYLIKTRGQQVTLSCSPISGHRSVSWYQQTPGQGLQFLFEYFSETQRNKGNFPGRFSGRQFSNSRSEMNVSTLELGDSALYLCASSATGGTEAFFGQGTRLTVV.

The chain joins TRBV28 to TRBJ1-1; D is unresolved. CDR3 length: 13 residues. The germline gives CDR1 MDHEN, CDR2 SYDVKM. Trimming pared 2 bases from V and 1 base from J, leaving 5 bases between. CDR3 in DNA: TGTGCCAGCAGTTTAGTTTGGAACACTGAAGCTTTCTTT. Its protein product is CASSLVWNTEAFF.

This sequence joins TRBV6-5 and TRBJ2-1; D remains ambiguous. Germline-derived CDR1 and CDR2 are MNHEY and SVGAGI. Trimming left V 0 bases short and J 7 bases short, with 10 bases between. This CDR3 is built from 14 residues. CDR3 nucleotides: TGTGCCAGCAGTTACTCTCGATACGGGAATGAGCAGTTCTTC. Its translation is CASSYSRYGNEQFF.

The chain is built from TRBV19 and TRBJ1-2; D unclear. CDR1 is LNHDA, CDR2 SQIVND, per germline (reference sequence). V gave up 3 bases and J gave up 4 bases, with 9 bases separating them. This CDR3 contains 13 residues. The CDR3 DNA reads TGTGCCAGTAGTATTTTGGCAGCCTATGGCTACACCTTC. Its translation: CASSILAAYGYTF.

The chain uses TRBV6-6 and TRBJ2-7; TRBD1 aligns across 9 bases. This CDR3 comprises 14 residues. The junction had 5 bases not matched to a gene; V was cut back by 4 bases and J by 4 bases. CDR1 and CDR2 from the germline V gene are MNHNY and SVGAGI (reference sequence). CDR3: CASSSGQGGYEQYF. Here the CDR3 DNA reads TGTGCCAGCAGTTCGGGACAGGGTGGGTACGAGCAGTACTTC.

The CDR3 loop reads CASSLGTLNGELFF. CDR3 DNA sequence: TGTGCCAGCAGCTTAGGGACCCTCAACGGGGAGCTGTTTTTT. This sequence joins TRBV7-2 and TRBJ2-2, with no clear D. The CDR3 runs 14 residues. Looked up from germline, CDR1 is SGHTA and CDR2 is FQGNSA. The V and J ends lost 1 base and 7 bases respectively, with 10 bases between them.

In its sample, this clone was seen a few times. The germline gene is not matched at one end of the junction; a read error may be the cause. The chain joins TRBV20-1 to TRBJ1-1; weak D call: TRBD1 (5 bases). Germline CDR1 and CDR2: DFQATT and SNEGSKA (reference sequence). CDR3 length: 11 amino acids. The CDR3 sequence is CSARDGARYGF. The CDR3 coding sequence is TGCAGTGCTAGAGATGGGGCCCGCTATGGTTTT.

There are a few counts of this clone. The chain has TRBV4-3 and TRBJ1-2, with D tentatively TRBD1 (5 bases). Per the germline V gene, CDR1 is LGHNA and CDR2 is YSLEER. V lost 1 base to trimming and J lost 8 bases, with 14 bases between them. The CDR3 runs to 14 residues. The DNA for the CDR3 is TGCGCCAGCAGCCAAGTGCAGGGAGCTAAAGGCTACACCTTC. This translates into CASSQVQGAKGYTF.

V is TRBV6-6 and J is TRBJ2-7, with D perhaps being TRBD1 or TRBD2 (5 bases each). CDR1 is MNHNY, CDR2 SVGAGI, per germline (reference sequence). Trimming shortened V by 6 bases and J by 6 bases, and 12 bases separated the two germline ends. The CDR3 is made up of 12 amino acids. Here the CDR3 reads CASSQGAGEQYF. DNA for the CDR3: TGTGCCAGCAGCCAAGGGGCGGGCGAGCAGTACTTC.

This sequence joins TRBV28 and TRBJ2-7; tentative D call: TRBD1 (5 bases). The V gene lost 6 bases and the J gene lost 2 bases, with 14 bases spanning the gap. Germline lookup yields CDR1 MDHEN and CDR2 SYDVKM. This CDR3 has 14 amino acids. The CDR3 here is CASSRRQPPYEQYF. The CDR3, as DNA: TGTGCCAGCAGCCGTAGACAGCCCCCCTACGAGCAGTACTTC.

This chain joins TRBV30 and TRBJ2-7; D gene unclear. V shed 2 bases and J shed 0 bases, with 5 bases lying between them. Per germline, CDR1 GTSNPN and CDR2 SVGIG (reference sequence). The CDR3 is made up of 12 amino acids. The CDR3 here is CAWSKISYEQYF. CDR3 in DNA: TGTGCCTGGAGTAAAATCTCCTACGAGCAGTACTTC.

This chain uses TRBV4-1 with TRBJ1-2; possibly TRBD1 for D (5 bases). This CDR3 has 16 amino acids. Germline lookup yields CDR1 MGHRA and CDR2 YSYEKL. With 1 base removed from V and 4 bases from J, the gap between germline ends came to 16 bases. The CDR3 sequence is CASSQVGGSLIYGYTF. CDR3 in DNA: TGCGCCAGCAGCCAAGTCGGGGGGAGCCTAATCTATGGCTACACCTTC.

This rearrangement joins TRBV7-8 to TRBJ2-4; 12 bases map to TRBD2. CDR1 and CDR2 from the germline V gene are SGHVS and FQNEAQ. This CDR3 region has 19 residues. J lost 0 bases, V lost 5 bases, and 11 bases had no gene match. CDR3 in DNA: TGTGCCAGCAGCAATAGCGGACTAGCGGGGATCCTAGCCAAAAACATTCAGTACTTC. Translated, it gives CASSNSGLAGILAKNIQYF.

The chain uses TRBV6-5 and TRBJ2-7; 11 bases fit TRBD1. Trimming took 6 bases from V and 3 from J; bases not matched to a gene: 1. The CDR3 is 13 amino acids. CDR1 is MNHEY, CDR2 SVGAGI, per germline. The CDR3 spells CASRGTGGYEQYF. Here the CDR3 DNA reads TGTGCCAGCAGGGGGACAGGGGGCTACGAGCAGTACTTC.

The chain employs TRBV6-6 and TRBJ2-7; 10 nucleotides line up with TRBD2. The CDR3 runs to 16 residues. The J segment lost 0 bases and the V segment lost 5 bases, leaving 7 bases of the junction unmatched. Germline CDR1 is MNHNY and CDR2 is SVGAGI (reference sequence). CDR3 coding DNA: TGTGCCAGCAGTCCCCCCGGGACTAGCGTCTCCTACGAGCAGTACTTC. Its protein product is CASSPPGTSVSYEQYF.

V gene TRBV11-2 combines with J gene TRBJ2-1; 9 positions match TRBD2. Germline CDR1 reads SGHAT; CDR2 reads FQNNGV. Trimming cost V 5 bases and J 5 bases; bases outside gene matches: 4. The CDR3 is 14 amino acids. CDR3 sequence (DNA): TGTGCCAGCAGCCGACTAGCGGAGAACAATGAGCAGTTCTTC. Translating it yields CASSRLAENNEQFF.

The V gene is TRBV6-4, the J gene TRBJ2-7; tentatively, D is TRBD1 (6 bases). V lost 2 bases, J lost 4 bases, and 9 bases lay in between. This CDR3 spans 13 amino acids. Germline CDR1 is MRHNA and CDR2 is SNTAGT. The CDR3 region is CASSDRTDYEQYF. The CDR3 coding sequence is TGTGCCAGCAGTGACCGGACAGATTACGAGCAGTACTTC.

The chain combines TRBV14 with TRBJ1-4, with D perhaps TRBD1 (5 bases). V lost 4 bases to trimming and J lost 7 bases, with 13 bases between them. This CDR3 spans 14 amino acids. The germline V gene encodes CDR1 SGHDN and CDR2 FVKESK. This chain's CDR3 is CASSPLGGVEKLFF. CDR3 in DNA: TGTGCCAGCAGCCCTCTGGGGGGGGTTGAAAAACTGTTTTTT.

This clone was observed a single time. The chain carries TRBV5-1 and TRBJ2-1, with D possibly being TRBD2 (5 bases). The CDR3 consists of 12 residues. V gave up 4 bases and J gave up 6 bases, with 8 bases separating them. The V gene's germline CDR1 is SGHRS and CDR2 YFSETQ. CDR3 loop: CASSPSGNEQFF. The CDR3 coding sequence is TGCGCCAGCAGCCCGAGCGGCAATGAGCAGTTCTTC.